This TCR beta chain emerged from a study of blood T cell repertoires in COVID-19. As for the study in general: Samples came from the United States, Italy and Spain, spanning acute and convalescent COVID-19. In each case, the material was cDNA or gDNA derived from T cells, B-cell-depleted T cells, or PBMCs.

Authors' processing steps: Estimated nucleated cell counts came from reference gene primer amplification. The assay was immunoSEQ multiplex PCR, and TCRdb's table has in-frame clones only and misses some. V and J calls and clone size are given by that table; D and trimming were obtained from the DNA. The table shows 50,000 or so clones, with roughly four fifths occurring only once. Germline CDR1 reads LGHDT; CDR2 reads YNNKEL (reference sequence). CDR3 length: 14 residues. Trimming shortened V by 4 bases and J by 6 bases, and 16 bases separated the two germline ends. Sequencing used peripheral blood. The source of this sequence is a man in his sixties with active COVID-19. The rearrangement uses TRBV3-1 (or the pseudogene TRBV3-2) and TRBJ2-7; TRBD1 might be the D (5 bases). CDR3 region: CASSPGHSLGEQYF. DNA for the CDR3: TGTGCCAGCAGCCCCGGACACTCACTGGGCGAGCAGTACTTC.